Listed below are T cell receptor beta chains from one sample, sequenced in a study of blood T cell repertoires in COVID-19. Here immunoSEQ multiplex PCR was the method, and the copy in TCRdb shows in-frame clones only, minus some. The sample holds about 280,000 clones, about four fifths seen once. The sequenced sample was PBMCs or T cells enriched from blood (not recorded which). All receptors come from a man aged 35 to 55 who had been exposed to COVID-19. CDR3s include the opening cysteine and the closing phenylalanine or tryptophan. D genes are given only for firm matches. Only part of the rows carry a size: once, few, many, or a class if the clone is expanded.

clone size: .
V gene: TRBV5-1
D gene: TRBD2
J gene: TRBJ2-3
CDR3 DNA: TGCGCCAGCAAAGGACTAGCGGGAGGGCCAGATACGCAGTATTTT
CDR3 protein: CASKGLAGGPDTQYF

clone size: .
V gene: TRBV3-1/TRBV3-2
D gene: TRBD2
J gene: TRBJ2-5
CDR3 DNA: TGTGCCAGCGGGGTTCCTAGCGGGAGTTGGGTGACCCAGTACTTC
CDR3 protein: CASGVPSGSWVTQYF

clone size: few
V gene: TRBV27
D gene: .
J gene: TRBJ2-5
CDR3 DNA: TGTGCCAGCAGTCAAAAGGGGGACATAATGGGGGAGACCCAGTACTTC
CDR3 protein: CASSQKGDIMGETQYF

clone size: .
V gene: TRBV29-1
D gene: .
J gene: TRBJ2-5
CDR3 DNA: TGCAGCGTAGAAAAAAGGACTGGAGAGACCCAGTACTTC
CDR3 protein: CSVEKRTGETQYF

clone size: few
V gene: TRBV15
D gene: TRBD2
J gene: TRBJ2-7
CDR3 DNA: TGTGCCACCAGCAGAGACGCCCCGCGGGGGGCCGTCAGATACGAGCAGTACTTC
CDR3 protein: CATSRDAPRGAVRYEQYF

clone size: once
V gene: TRBV24-1
D gene: TRBD1
J gene: TRBJ1-5
CDR3 DNA: TGTGCCACCAGTGAGGAAAGGGGACAGAAACATTTT
CDR3 protein: CATSEERGQKHF

clone size: .
V gene: TRBV7-7
D gene: TRBD2
J gene: TRBJ2-7
CDR3 DNA: TGTGCTAGCAGCTTAGCCACTAGCGGGAGTACCCACGAGCAGTACTTC
CDR3 protein: CASSLATSGSTHEQYF

clone size: .
V gene: TRBV20-1
D gene: .
J gene: TRBJ1-1
CDR3 DNA: TGCAGTGCTAGGTTTAACAGGGAAGCTTTCTTT
CDR3 protein: CSARFNREAFF

clone size: .
V gene: TRBV27
D gene: .
J gene: TRBJ2-7
CDR3 DNA: TGTGCCAGCAGTTTAGTGCAGGGATACTACGAGCAGTACTTC
CDR3 protein: CASSLVQGYYEQYF

clone size: .
V gene: TRBV5-4
D gene: TRBD1
J gene: TRBJ2-1
CDR3 DNA: TGTGCCAGCAGCTTTAGGGGACAGGGGGCGAATGAGCAGTTCTTC
CDR3 protein: CASSFRGQGANEQFF

clone size: .
V gene: TRBV5-1
D gene: TRBD1
J gene: TRBJ1-2
CDR3 DNA: TGCGCCAGCCGACAGGGGGGCTCCACGAACTATGGCTACACCTTC
CDR3 protein: CASRQGGSTNYGYTF

clone size: .
V gene: TRBV3-1/TRBV3-2
D gene: TRBD1
J gene: TRBJ2-5
CDR3 DNA: TGTGCCAGCAGCCCGGGACAGGGCCGACAAGAGACCCAGTACTTC
CDR3 protein: CASSPGQGRQETQYF

clone size: .
V gene: TRBV6-1
D gene: .
J gene: TRBJ1-2
CDR3 DNA: TGTGCCAGCAGTGACAGGGGCCACTATGGCTACACCTTC
CDR3 protein: CASSDRGHYGYTF

clone size: .
V gene: TRBV7-9
D gene: .
J gene: TRBJ2-7
CDR3 DNA: TGTGCCAGCAGCCCCCTCGGGGTCGGCGAGCAGTACTTC
CDR3 protein: CASSPLGVGEQYF

clone size: .
V gene: TRBV5-1
D gene: TRBD1
J gene: TRBJ2-3
CDR3 DNA: TGCGCCAGCAGCTTGGGACCGGGACAGGGAGTTGATACGCAGTATTTT
CDR3 protein: CASSLGPGQGVDTQYF

clone size: .
V gene: TRBV2
D gene: TRBD1
J gene: TRBJ1-5
CDR3 DNA: TGTGCCAGCCTGGGACAGGGAGGGGGTCAGCCCCAGCATTTT
CDR3 protein: CASLGQGGGQPQHF

clone size: .
V gene: TRBV27
D gene: TRBD1
J gene: TRBJ2-7
CDR3 DNA: TGTGCCAGTCGGGGACAGACCTACGAGCAGTACTTC
CDR3 protein: CASRGQTYEQYF

clone size: .
V gene: TRBV28
D gene: TRBD2
J gene: TRBJ2-1
CDR3 DNA: TGTGCCAGCAGTTCCGGGACTAGCGTGTACAATGAGCAGTTCTTC
CDR3 protein: CASSSGTSVYNEQFF

clone size: few
V gene: TRBV24-1
D gene: TRBD1
J gene: TRBJ2-3
CDR3 DNA: TGTGCCACCAGTGATTTGGGGCAGGGGGCGTCAGATACGCAGTATTTT
CDR3 protein: CATSDLGQGASDTQYF

clone size: few
V gene: TRBV9
D gene: .
J gene: TRBJ1-3
CDR3 DNA: TGTGCCAGCAGCGTATCGTTTGAGGGAGGATCTGGAAACACCATATATTTT
CDR3 protein: CASSVSFEGGSGNTIYF

clone size: .
V gene: TRBV7-9
D gene: TRBD1
J gene: TRBJ1-3
CDR3 DNA: TGTGCCAGCAGCCCCCCCCTGGGACAGGGCGTTTCTGGAAACACCATATATTTT
CDR3 protein: CASSPPLGQGVSGNTIYF

clone size: .
V gene: TRBV10-3
D gene: .
J gene: TRBJ2-2
CDR3 DNA: TGTGCCATCAGTGAGTCGGTGGAGAGATCGAACACCGGGGAGCTGTTTTTT
CDR3 protein: CAISESVERSNTGELFF

clone size: .
V gene: TRBV29-1
D gene: TRBD1
J gene: TRBJ2-3
CDR3 DNA: TGCAGCGCCCCCCCCCTTCGGACAGGGGAGGATACGCAGTATTTT
CDR3 protein: CSAPPLRTGEDTQYF

clone size: .
V gene: TRBV6-1
D gene: .
J gene: TRBJ1-2
CDR3 DNA: TGTGCCAGCAGTGAAGCGTGGGGGGGCAACTATGGCTACACCTTC
CDR3 protein: CASSEAWGGNYGYTF

clone size: .
V gene: TRBV10-1
D gene: .
J gene: TRBJ1-1
CDR3 DNA: TGCGCCAGCAGTGAGGGGGCTTGGACTGAAGCTTTCTTT
CDR3 protein: CASSEGAWTEAFF

clone size: .
V gene: TRBV11-2
D gene: TRBD2
J gene: TRBJ2-3
CDR3 DNA: TGTGCCAGCAGCTCAGGACTAGCGGCCAACACAGATACGCAGTATTTT
CDR3 protein: CASSSGLAANTDTQYF

clone size: .
V gene: TRBV3-1/TRBV3-2
D gene: TRBD1
J gene: TRBJ2-3
CDR3 DNA: TGTGCCAGCAGTCCTGACAGGGGGCCGGGAGATACGCAGTATTTT
CDR3 protein: CASSPDRGPGDTQYF

clone size: once
V gene: TRBV25-1
D gene: .
J gene: TRBJ2-3
CDR3 DNA: TGTGCCAGCAGTGACTCGCGGGTGTTAACAGATACGCAGTATTTT
CDR3 protein: CASSDSRVLTDTQYF

clone size: .
V gene: TRBV6-1
D gene: .
J gene: TRBJ2-3
CDR3 DNA: TGTGCCAGCAGTGAACAGGGACAACCAGATACGCAGTATTTT
CDR3 protein: CASSEQGQPDTQYF

clone size: .
V gene: TRBV30
D gene: .
J gene: TRBJ2-5
CDR3 DNA: TGTGCCTGGGGACTCGAGACCCAGTACTTC
CDR3 protein: CAWGLETQYF

clone size: .
V gene: TRBV5-4
D gene: .
J gene: TRBJ2-1
CDR3 DNA: TGTGCCAGCAGGACCGATCAGGGGTCCTACAATGAGCAGTTCTTC
CDR3 protein: CASRTDQGSYNEQFF

clone size: .
V gene: TRBV30
D gene: TRBD1
J gene: TRBJ1-2
CDR3 DNA: TGTGCCTGGAGTCCCGGGACAGTTCATGGCTACACCTTC
CDR3 protein: CAWSPGTVHGYTF

clone size: .
V gene: TRBV5-4
D gene: TRBD2
J gene: TRBJ2-1
CDR3 DNA: TGTGCCAGCAGCTTGGGCGGGAGCTCCTACAATGAGCAGTTCTTC
CDR3 protein: CASSLGGSSYNEQFF

clone size: .
V gene: TRBV5-6
D gene: .
J gene: TRBJ2-6
CDR3 DNA: TGTGCCAGCAGCTTGTTTTCGTCTGGCCCTGGGGCCAACGTCCTGACTTTC
CDR3 protein: CASSLFSSGPGANVLTF

clone size: .
V gene: TRBV11-3
D gene: .
J gene: TRBJ2-7
CDR3 DNA: TGTGCCAGCACCCAGGGGCGGGAGCAGTACTTC
CDR3 protein: CASTQGREQYF

clone size: .
V gene: TRBV5-1
D gene: TRBD1
J gene: TRBJ1-2
CDR3 DNA: TGCGCCAGCAGCTTAGACAGGGGGACTGGCTACACCTTC
CDR3 protein: CASSLDRGTGYTF

clone size: .
V gene: TRBV27
D gene: .
J gene: TRBJ1-2
CDR3 DNA: TGTGCCAGCAGTTTTAGCAGTAACTATGGCTACACCTTC
CDR3 protein: CASSFSSNYGYTF

clone size: .
V gene: TRBV7-3
D gene: TRBD1
J gene: TRBJ2-3
CDR3 DNA: TGTGCCAGCAACCCCCGGACAGGGGAAGATACGCAGTATTTT
CDR3 protein: CASNPRTGEDTQYF

clone size: .
V gene: TRBV9
D gene: .
J gene: TRBJ2-7
CDR3 DNA: TGTGCCAGCAGCGTAGGGGACACACCCTTGGATCAGCAGTACTTC
CDR3 protein: CASSVGDTPLDQQYF

clone size: .
V gene: TRBV30
D gene: .
J gene: TRBJ1-1
CDR3 DNA: TGTGCCTGGAACCGGGTCCCCGAGAACACTGAAGCTTTCTTT
CDR3 protein: CAWNRVPENTEAFF

clone size: .
V gene: TRBV10-3
D gene: TRBD1
J gene: TRBJ1-1
CDR3 DNA: TGTGCCATCAGTGAGGGGGACAGGAACACTGAAGCTTTCTTT
CDR3 protein: CAISEGDRNTEAFF

clone size: .
V gene: TRBV3-1/TRBV3-2
D gene: .
J gene: TRBJ1-1
CDR3 DNA: TGTGCCAGCAGCCCAAGGGGCCTAATGAACACTGAAGCTTTCTTT
CDR3 protein: CASSPRGLMNTEAFF

clone size: .
V gene: TRBV7-2
D gene: .
J gene: TRBJ2-1
CDR3 DNA: TGTGCCAGCCAGAGAACTGCGGGACGTGGCAATGAGCAGTTCTTC
CDR3 protein: CASQRTAGRGNEQFF

clone size: .
V gene: TRBV27
D gene: .
J gene: TRBJ1-5
CDR3 DNA: TGTGCCAGCAAGGGGCGCGGGGTGAGCAATCAGCCCCAGCATTTT
CDR3 protein: CASKGRGVSNQPQHF

clone size: .
V gene: TRBV3-1/TRBV3-2
D gene: TRBD2
J gene: TRBJ2-5
CDR3 DNA: TGTGCCAGCAGCCAACAACTAGCGGGAGGGTGGCAGTACTTC
CDR3 protein: CASSQQLAGGWQYF

clone size: .
V gene: TRBV27
D gene: .
J gene: TRBJ1-5
CDR3 DNA: TGTGCCAGCAGTCCCCATAGCAATCAGCCCCAGCATTTT
CDR3 protein: CASSPHSNQPQHF

clone size: .
V gene: TRBV19
D gene: .
J gene: TRBJ2-7
CDR3 DNA: TGTGCCAGTAGTCCCCGGGAATTGGGGACCTACGAGCAGTACTTC
CDR3 protein: CASSPRELGTYEQYF

clone size: .
V gene: TRBV5-1
D gene: .
J gene: TRBJ1-2
CDR3 DNA: TGCGCCAGCAGCTTGGGAGGCATCAATAACTATGGCTACACCTTC
CDR3 protein: CASSLGGINNYGYTF

clone size: .
V gene: TRBV30
D gene: .
J gene: TRBJ2-7
CDR3 DNA: TGTGCCTGGAGTGTCCAGGGCTACGAGCAGTACTTC
CDR3 protein: CAWSVQGYEQYF

clone size: .
V gene: TRBV30
D gene: .
J gene: TRBJ1-1
CDR3 DNA: TGTGCCTGGAGGGCGGTTCATGGAGAAGCTTTCTTT
CDR3 protein: CAWRAVHGEAFF